Following are 14 T cell receptor beta chains from one sample sequenced in a study of early T cells in non-severe SARS-CoV-2 infection. TCRdb re-called the 5' RACE reads through MiXCR, storing one row per CDR3 protein. Seen here are about 92,000 distinct CDR3 sequences, approximately 14% observed once, and the top ten hold roughly 6%. Sequenced input: whole blood. The receptor set was obtained from an adult who was a healthcare worker with PCR-confirmed SARS-CoV-2 infection or an uninfected control (not recorded which).

This clonotype was seen many times. The rearrangement links TRBV4-1 to TRBJ1-2; unclear D gene. The V and J ends lost 3 bases and 5 bases respectively, with 10 bases between them. The germline gives CDR1 MGHRA, CDR2 YSYEKL. This CDR3 comprises 13 residues. The DNA for the CDR3 is TGCGCCAGCAGCCAGACCGGCCCTTATGGCTACACCTTC. Encoded protein: CASSQTGPYGYTF.

A word on this clonotype: A much bigger clone sits one base away, suggesting this may be a read error. DNA of the CDR3: TGTGCCAGCAGTGACGTGGGGATGGTCTACGAGCAGTACTTC. Translation gives CASSDVGMVYEQYF. This chain connects TRBV2 to TRBJ2-7; D gene unclear. The CDR3 extends over 14 amino acids. Germline lookup yields CDR1 SNHLY and CDR2 FYNNEI. Trimming removed 3 bases at V and 3 bases at J, with 12 bases between.

The rearrangement joins TRBV20-1 to TRBJ2-4, with 9 bases matching TRBD1. The CDR3 totals 13 residues. Germline values: CDR1 DFQATT, CDR2 SNEGSKA (reference sequence). V lost 4 bases and J lost 7; bases outside the gene matches: 5. This CDR3 reads CSANPDRGNIQYF. Written as DNA, the CDR3 is TGCAGTGCTAACCCCGACAGGGGGAACATTCAGTACTTC.

This clonotype showed up just once. It may be a read error: a sequence one base away is much more abundant. The V gene is TRBV29-1, the J gene TRBJ2-7; D is perhaps TRBD2 (6 bases). Germline CDR1 and CDR2: SQVTM and ANQGSEA. Trimming took off 4 bases at V and 5 bases at J, with 18 bases between the two ends. The CDR3 totals 14 residues. The CDR3 DNA follows: TGCAGCGTTGTCCAGGCGGAGGGGACGGACGAGCAGTACTTC. Encoded protein: CSVVQAEGTDEQYF.

This sequence joins TRBV2 and TRBJ2-7, with D possibly TRBD1 on 6 matching bases. The CDR3 has 12 residues. Germline V gives CDR1 SNHLY, CDR2 FYNNEI. Trimming took off 5 bases at V and 4 bases at J, with 9 bases between the two ends. CDR3 DNA sequence: TGTGCCAGCAGTCAGGGGCGTTACGAGCAGTACTTC. Amino acid sequence: CASSQGRYEQYF.

The chain carries TRBV3-1 and TRBJ1-5, with TRBD1 matching 8 bases. The CDR3 has 14 amino acids. In germline, CDR1 is LGHDT, CDR2 YNNKEL (reference sequence). V shed 3 bases, J shed 5 bases, and the junction held 3 bases outside the gene matches. CDR3 sequence reads: CASSHSDRDQPQHF. CDR3 nucleotide sequence: TGTGCCAGCAGCCACTCGGACAGGGATCAGCCCCAGCATTTT.

This chain uses TRBV7-2 with TRBJ2-5; tentative D call: TRBD2 (6 bases). Trimming took off 5 bases at V and 3 bases at J, with 16 bases between the two ends. CDR1 and CDR2 from the germline V gene are SGHTA and FQGNSA. This CDR3 spans 15 amino acids. The CDR3: CASSRGGQGEETQYF. The CDR3 nucleotides read TGTGCCAGCAGCCGGGGAGGCCAGGGTGAAGAGACCCAGTACTTC.

A remark on this clonotype: A much larger clone lies a single base off, so this may be a read error. V is TRBV10-3 and J is TRBJ1-3; D is ambiguous. The CDR3 spans 12 residues. Germline V CDR1 and CDR2: ENHRY, SYGVKD. In DNA, the CDR3 is TGTGCCATCAGCCCGTCTGGAAACACCATATGTTTT. It yields the protein CAISPSGNTICF.

This clonotype appeared a few times. The chain links TRBV28 to TRBJ2-1; 13 bases align to TRBD2. V lost 5 bases to trimming and J lost 3 bases; unmatched junction nucleotides: 7. CDR1 is MDHEN and CDR2 is SYDVKM in the germline V gene. The CDR3 covers 17 residues. The CDR3 DNA reads TGTGCCAGCAGTCCAGGACTAGCGGGGGCCATCTACAATGAGCAGTTCTTC. This encodes CASSPGLAGAIYNEQFF.

This clonotype appeared a few times. The rearrangement uses TRBV6-5 and TRBJ1-2; D unclear. CDR1 and CDR2 from the germline V gene are MNHEY and SVGAGI. V shed 3 bases and J shed 2 bases, with 22 bases lying between them. The CDR3 totals 18 residues. CDR3 amino acids: CASSYFLKGPRGNYGYTF. DNA of the CDR3: TGTGCCAGCAGTTATTTCCTAAAGGGTCCCCGGGGAAACTATGGCTACACCTTC.

This clonotype was seen a handful of times. The chain couples TRBV2 to TRBJ2-1, with TRBD2 matching 10 bases. Trimming took 9 bases from V and 7 from J; bases not matched to a gene: 9. This CDR3 has 14 amino acids. Germline V gene sequence: CDR1 SNHLY, CDR2 FYNNEI. The CDR3 DNA reads TGTGCCAGTTTACCTAGCGGGGGTGTAAATGAGCAGTTCTTC. Its translation: CASLPSGGVNEQFF.

This clonotype came up many times. This chain connects TRBV20-1 to TRBJ2-7; the match to TRBD1 covers 9 bases. Germline assignment: CDR1 DFQATT and CDR2 SNEGSKA (reference sequence). The CDR3 contains 15 residues. J gave up 1 base and V 3 bases, and 7 bases lay outside the gene matches. This chain's CDR3 is CSASVPDRGSYEQYF. The CDR3 DNA is TGCAGTGCTAGTGTACCCGACAGGGGGTCCTACGAGCAGTACTTC.

This clonotype has more than one count but fewer than ten. V usage is TRBV11-2 and J usage is TRBJ1-6; 8 nucleotides align to TRBD1. The CDR3 covers 15 residues. With V trimmed by 1 base and J by 10 bases, 6 bases remained unmatched. Per the germline V gene, CDR1 is SGHAT and CDR2 is FQNNGV. This CDR3 is CASSLGTGQDSPLHF. The CDR3 coding sequence is TGTGCCAGCAGCTTAGGGACAGGGCAAGACTCACCCCTCCACTTT.

This clonotype appeared a few times. The rearrangement uses TRBV5-4 and TRBJ2-5; 9 bases fit TRBD1. CDR3 length: 15 amino acids. V dropped 0 bases and J dropped 3; count of bases not matched to a gene: 3. Germline CDR1 is SGHNT and CDR2 is YYREEE (reference sequence). CDR3 coding DNA: TGTGCCAGCAGCTTGGCCGGGACAGGGAAAGAGACCCAGTACTTC. Its protein is CASSLAGTGKETQYF.